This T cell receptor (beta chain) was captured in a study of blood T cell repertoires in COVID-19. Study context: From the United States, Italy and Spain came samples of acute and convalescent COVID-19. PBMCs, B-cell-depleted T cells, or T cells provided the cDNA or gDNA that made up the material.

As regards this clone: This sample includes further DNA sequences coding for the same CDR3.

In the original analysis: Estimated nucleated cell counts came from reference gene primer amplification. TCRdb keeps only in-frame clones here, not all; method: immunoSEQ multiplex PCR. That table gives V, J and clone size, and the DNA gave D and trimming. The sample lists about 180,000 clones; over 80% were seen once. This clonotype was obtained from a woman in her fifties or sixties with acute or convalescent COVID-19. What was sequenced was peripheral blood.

Here the CDR3 reads CASSPGLAGTDTQYF. Here the CDR3 DNA reads TGTGCCAGCTCGCCAGGACTAGCGGGGACAGATACGCAGTATTTT. The chain joins TRBV18 to TRBJ2-3; 12 positions agree with TRBD2. Germline assignment: CDR1 KGHSH and CDR2 LQKENI. V dropped 6 bases and J dropped 3; count of bases not matched to a gene: 4. This CDR3 spans 15 amino acids.